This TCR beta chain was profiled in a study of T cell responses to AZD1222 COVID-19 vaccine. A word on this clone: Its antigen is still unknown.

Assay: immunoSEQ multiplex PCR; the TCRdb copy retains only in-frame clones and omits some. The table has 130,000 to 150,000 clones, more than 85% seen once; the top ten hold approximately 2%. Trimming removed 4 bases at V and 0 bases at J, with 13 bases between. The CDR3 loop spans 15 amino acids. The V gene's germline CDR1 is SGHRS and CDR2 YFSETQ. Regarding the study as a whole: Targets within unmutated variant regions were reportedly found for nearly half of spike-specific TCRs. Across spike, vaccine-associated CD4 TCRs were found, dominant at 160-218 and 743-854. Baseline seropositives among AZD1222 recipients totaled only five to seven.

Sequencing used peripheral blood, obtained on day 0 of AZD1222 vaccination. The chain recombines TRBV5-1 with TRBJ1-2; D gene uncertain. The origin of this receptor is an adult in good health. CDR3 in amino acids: CASSNVTIANYGYTF. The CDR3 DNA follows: TGCGCCAGCAGCAACGTGACGATCGCTAACTATGGCTACACCTTC.